This is a list of T cell receptor beta chains from one sample in a study of T cell responses to AZD1222 COVID-19 vaccine. Data came from immunoSEQ multiplex PCR; TCRdb stores just in-frame clones and leaves some out. The sample shows 95,000 to 100,000 clones, around nine tenths of them seen only once. Sequenced material: peripheral blood, taken 28 days after the second AZD1222 dose. The receptors shown here come from an adult who received the AZD1222 COVID-19 vaccine. Both conserved end residues are part of each CDR3. Fields, in order: D gene, J gene, V gene, CDR3 length, clone size, CDR3 DNA, CDR3 protein. The D gene is left open where the match is weak. Only part of the rows carry a size: once, few, many, or a class if the clone is expanded.

D: NA
J: TRBJ2-7
V: TRBV18
length: 15
size: NA
DNA: TGTGCCAGCTCACGGTTCCGGGGTAACCTCTACGAGCAGTACTTC
CDR3: CASSRFRGNLYEQYF

D: TRBD2
J: TRBJ2-2
V: TRBV5-1
length: 16
size: NA
DNA: TGCGCCAGCAGCTTGCCCGGGACTAGCGGAACCGGGGAGCTGTTTTTT
CDR3: CASSLPGTSGTGELFF

D: NA
J: TRBJ1-1
V: TRBV11-2
length: 13
size: NA
DNA: TGTGCCAGCAGCTTAGTAACGAACACTGAAGCTTTCTTT
CDR3: CASSLVTNTEAFF

D: TRBD1
J: TRBJ2-5
V: TRBV5-1
length: 15
size: NA
DNA: TGCGCCAGCAGCTCGACACAACAGGGGGAAGAGACCCAGTACTTC
CDR3: CASSSTQQGEETQYF

D: NA
J: TRBJ2-3
V: TRBV3-1/TRBV3-2
length: 11
size: NA
DNA: TGTGCCAGCCTTGGAGCAGATACGCAGTATTTT
CDR3: CASLGADTQYF

D: NA
J: TRBJ2-1
V: TRBV19
length: 12
size: NA
DNA: TGTGCCAGTAGTAAGAGTAGTGTCGAGCAGTTCTTC
CDR3: CASSKSSVEQFF

D: NA
J: TRBJ2-7
V: TRBV18
length: 15
size: NA
DNA: TGTGCCAGCTCACCACCGTCCGTGACTACTTACGAGCAGTACTTC
CDR3: CASSPPSVTTYEQYF

D: NA
J: TRBJ2-5
V: TRBV30
length: 13
size: NA
DNA: TGTGCCTGGAGTGTAGGGGGGGAAGGGACCCAGTACTTC
CDR3: CAWSVGGEGTQYF

D: NA
J: TRBJ1-5
V: TRBV6-2/TRBV6-3
length: 17
size: NA
DNA: TGTGCCAGCAGTTACACCCTGGGGAGGGTTGAAAATCAGCCCCAGCATTTT
CDR3: CASSYTLGRVENQPQHF

D: NA
J: TRBJ1-5
V: TRBV28
length: 14
size: NA
DNA: TGTGCCAGCAAACTTACAGGGAAAGAGCAGCCCCAGCATTTT
CDR3: CASKLTGKEQPQHF

D: NA
J: TRBJ1-1
V: TRBV30
length: 12
size: NA
DNA: TGTGCCTGGGAAGGGGGTTACACTGAAGCTTTCTTT
CDR3: CAWEGGYTEAFF

D: TRBD2
J: TRBJ2-7
V: TRBV6-5
length: 15
size: NA
DNA: TGTGCCAGCACCCGGACGAATAGCGGGAGGAGCGAGCAGTACTTC
CDR3: CASTRTNSGRSEQYF

D: TRBD1
J: TRBJ2-7
V: TRBV13
length: 15
size: NA
DNA: TGTGCCAGCAGCTCCTACCGGGACAGGGGTTACGAGCAGTACTTC
CDR3: CASSSYRDRGYEQYF

D: TRBD1
J: TRBJ2-5
V: TRBV4-1
length: 17
size: once
DNA: TGCGCCAGCAGCCAAGATCTTAGCGGGACAGGGGCGGAGACCCAGTACTTC
CDR3: CASSQDLSGTGAETQYF

D: TRBD2
J: TRBJ2-3
V: TRBV19
length: 14
size: few
DNA: TGTGCCAGTTCCGAGGGAGGGGAAGTAGATACGCAGTATTTT
CDR3: CASSEGGEVDTQYF

D: TRBD1
J: TRBJ1-2
V: TRBV7-9
length: 13
size: NA
DNA: TGTGCCAGCAGCTTAGGGGACAGTTATGGCTACACCTTC
CDR3: CASSLGDSYGYTF

D: NA
J: TRBJ2-7
V: TRBV3-1/TRBV3-2
length: 12
size: NA
DNA: TGTGCCAGCAGCCCTACTAGTGGCGAGCAGTACTTC
CDR3: CASSPTSGEQYF